Below are 25 T cell receptor beta chains sequenced from a single sample in a study of shared clonotypes between healthy human individuals. TCRdb keeps only in-frame clones here, not all; method: immunoSEQ multiplex PCR. The data contain about 2.3 million clones, just over 90% of them singletons. The sequenced sample consisted of naive CD4+ T cells from PBMCs. This sample's subset: CD45RA+ positively selected. These receptors originate from a man aged 18 to 35 in good health. Some clones in this sample may be carry-over from other donors' samples.

V is TRBV19 and J is TRBJ2-7; 7 positions agree with TRBD2. This CDR3 contains 14 residues. Germline V gene sequence: CDR1 LNHDA, CDR2 SQIVND (reference sequence). The junction had 6 bases not matched to a gene; V was cut back by 2 bases and J by 5 bases. DNA of the CDR3: TGTGCCAGTAGTATATGGGGCGGGAGCCACGAGCAGTACTTC. This encodes CASSIWGGSHEQYF. Combining the CDR3 with reference TRBV19 and TRBJ2-7 gives the whole variable domain DGGITQSPKYLFRKEGQNVTLSCEQNLNHDAMYWYRQDPGQGLRLIYYSQIVNDFQKGDIAEGYSVSREKKESFPLTVTSAQKNPTAFYLCASSIWGGSHEQYFGPGTRLTVT.

The chain carries TRBV5-1 and TRBJ2-3; D uncertain. Germline V gene sequence: CDR1 SGHRS, CDR2 YFSETQ. V was trimmed by 5 bases and J by 1 base, leaving 11 bases between them. This CDR3 is built from 14 residues. CDR3 DNA sequence: TGCGCCAGCAGTAAACGGCAAGGCACAGATACGCAGTATTTT. Its protein product is CASSKRQGTDTQYF.

The genes are TRBV23-1 and TRBJ2-5, with TRBD1 identical over 9 bases. TRBV23-1 is placed among ORFs of uncertain function. Losses at the gene ends were 3 bases for V and 6 bases for J; bases not matched to a gene: 23. CDR3 length: 20 residues. The CDR3 DNA is TGCGCCAGCAGTCACGCTAGTACCGGGACAGGGTACAACCTAATGAAGACCCAGTACTTC. Amino acid sequence: CASSHASTGTGYNLMKTQYF.

This rearrangement joins TRBV19 to TRBJ1-1; tentative D call: TRBD1 (5 bases). CDR1 is LNHDA, CDR2 SQIVND, per germline (reference sequence). This CDR3 region has 15 residues. Trimming removed 3 bases from V and 4 bases from J, with 15 bases in between. For the CDR3, the DNA is TGTGCCAGTAGTATCGGGACGGCCCGTAGCACTGAAGCTTTCTTT. Residues: CASSIGTARSTEAFF. Together with reference TRBV19 and TRBJ1-1, the CDR3 gives the full variable domain: DGGITQSPKYLFRKEGQNVTLSCEQNLNHDAMYWYRQDPGQGLRLIYYSQIVNDFQKGDIAEGYSVSREKKESFPLTVTSAQKNPTAFYLCASSIGTARSTEAFFGQGTRLTVV.

The rearrangement uses TRBV19 and TRBJ1-5; no clear D gene. The length of the CDR3 is 13 residues. Trimming removed 7 bases from V and 0 bases from J, with 7 bases in between. Germline CDR1 reads LNHDA; CDR2 reads SQIVND (reference sequence). The CDR3 spells CASNGNSNQPQHF. In DNA form, the CDR3 reads TGTGCCAGTAACGGCAATAGCAATCAGCCCCAGCATTTT. The variable domain in full, with the rest retrieved from reference TRBV19 and TRBJ1-5, is DGGITQSPKYLFRKEGQNVTLSCEQNLNHDAMYWYRQDPGQGLRLIYYSQIVNDFQKGDIAEGYSVSREKKESFPLTVTSAQKNPTAFYLCASNGNSNQPQHFGDGTRLSIL.

The chain combines TRBV7-2 with TRBJ2-7; 7 nucleotides match TRBD1. The ends lost 5 bases at V and 0 bases at J; junction bases unmatched: 4. The CDR3 totals 14 residues. The V gene's germline CDR1 is SGHTA and CDR2 FQGNSA. The CDR3 DNA follows: TGTGCCAGCAGCAAACAGGGGCCCTCCTACGAGCAGTACTTC. Amino acids: CASSKQGPSYEQYF.

The rearrangement joins TRBV9 to TRBJ1-1; D uncertain. CDR3 length: 14 residues. Trimming removed 1 base from V and 0 bases from J, with 7 bases in between. In germline, CDR1 is SGDLS, CDR2 YYNGEE. The CDR3 region is CASSVLSVNTEAFF. The CDR3 nucleotides read TGTGCCAGCAGCGTACTCTCCGTGAACACTGAAGCTTTCTTT.

The V call is TRBV11-3, the J call TRBJ2-2; D might be TRBD1 or TRBD2, each matching 5 bases. There are 15 residues in the CDR3. The ends were cut back, 9 bases at V and 0 bases at J, with 14 bases in the middle. Germline assignment: CDR1 SGHNT and CDR2 YENEEA. The CDR3 protein is CASRTGTANTGELFF. In DNA, the CDR3 is TGTGCCAGTCGCACCGGGACGGCGAACACCGGGGAGCTGTTTTTT.

V is TRBV4-3 and J is TRBJ2-7, with TRBD1 identical over 7 bases. Germline CDR1 is LGHNA and CDR2 is YSLEER. V shed 0 bases, J shed 5 bases, and the junction held 1 base outside the gene matches. There are 13 residues in the CDR3. This CDR3 reads CASSQEDRHEQYF. The CDR3 DNA reads TGCGCCAGCAGCCAAGAGGACAGGCACGAGCAGTACTTC.

This chain connects TRBV5-1 to TRBJ1-2; D unclear. Trimming took off 4 bases at V and 0 bases at J, with 16 bases between the two ends. The V gene's germline CDR1 is SGHRS and CDR2 YFSETQ. The CDR3 extends over 16 amino acids. In nucleotides, the CDR3 is TGCGCCAGCAGCCTAATCCCAGGAACAGCTAACTATGGCTACACCTTC. Its translation is CASSLIPGTANYGYTF.

The chain employs TRBV10-3 and TRBJ2-7; TRBD1 matches at 7 bases. The germline V gene encodes CDR1 ENHRY and CDR2 SYGVKD. The CDR3 runs 13 residues. Trimming took 5 bases from V and 7 from J; bases not matched to a gene: 8. DNA for the CDR3: TGTGCCATCAGTTTCGACAGGGTCAGGGAGCAGTACTTC. Protein product: CAISFDRVREQYF.

This chain connects TRBV11-2 to TRBJ1-1; tentatively, D is TRBD1 (6 bases). This CDR3 comprises 14 residues. With 8 bases removed from V and 0 bases from J, the gap between germline ends came to 13 bases. Germline V gene lookup returns CDR1 SGHAT and CDR2 FQNNGV. The CDR3 sequence: CASSKGGMNTEAFF. The CDR3, as DNA: TGTGCCAGCTCAAAGGGGGGAATGAACACTGAAGCTTTCTTT.

The chain links TRBV5-1 to TRBJ1-4; TRBD1 aligns across 8 bases. V lost 4 bases, J lost 3 bases, and 11 bases stayed unmatched. There are 17 residues in the CDR3. CDR1 and CDR2 (germline): SGHRS, YFSETQ. CDR3 region: CASSPMTGAMSNEKLFF. CDR3 nucleotide sequence: TGCGCCAGCAGCCCAATGACAGGGGCGATGTCTAATGAAAAACTGTTTTTT.

The V gene is TRBV6-1, the J gene TRBJ2-1; D perhaps matches TRBD2 (6 bases). CDR1 and CDR2 (germline): MNHNS, SASEGT. The CDR3 has 15 amino acids. Trimming removed 4 bases at V and 4 bases at J, with 14 bases between. DNA of the CDR3: TGTGCCAGCAGTGGGCTAGCGAAACAATACAATGAGCAGTTCTTC. Translated, it gives CASSGLAKQYNEQFF.

This clone was detected once. The V and J genes are TRBV18 and TRBJ2-7; D may correspond to TRBD1 or TRBD2 (6 bases each). V was cut by 5 bases and J by 0 bases, with 11 bases left in between. The V gene's germline CDR1 is KGHSH and CDR2 LQKENI. The CDR3 is made up of 14 amino acids. For the CDR3, the DNA is TGTGCCAGCTCAAGAGGGGGGACCTCCTACGAGCAGTACTTC. Protein: CASSRGGTSYEQYF.

V gene TRBV6-1 combines with J gene TRBJ2-7; D is uncertain. CDR1 is MNHNS and CDR2 is SASEGT in the germline V gene. This CDR3 spans 14 amino acids. Trimming took off 2 bases at V and 2 bases at J, with 10 bases between the two ends. The CDR3 loop reads CASSEIPFTYEQYF. CDR3 sequence (DNA): TGTGCCAGCAGTGAAATCCCTTTCACCTACGAGCAGTACTTC.

A note on this clone: The identical CDR3 is also encoded by other nucleotide sequences in the sample. The V and J genes are TRBV5-4 and TRBJ2-2; the D gene is possibly TRBD2 (7 bases). The length of the CDR3 is 15 residues. Germline V gene lookup returns CDR1 SGHNT and CDR2 YYREEE (reference sequence). The germline V and J ends were trimmed by 4 bases and 2 bases, with 12 bases remaining between them. The CDR3 nucleotides are TGTGCCAGCAGCCTCGGGGGGCGCAACACCGGGGAGCTGTTTTTT. It translates to CASSLGGRNTGELFF.

This chain joins TRBV6-4 and TRBJ2-7; 9 bases align to TRBD1. The trim removed 5 bases at V and 0 bases at J, leaving 5 bases unmatched. Germline CDR1 and CDR2: MRHNA and SNTAGT. The CDR3 is 15 residues long. In DNA form, the CDR3 reads TGTGCCAGCAGTTACGGGACAGGGAGCTCCTACGAGCAGTACTTC. It translates to CASSYGTGSSYEQYF.

This chain joins TRBV5-1 and TRBJ2-1, with 9 positions matching TRBD2. The CDR3 runs to 15 residues. The germline V gene has CDR1 SGHRS and CDR2 YFSETQ. The junction had 8 bases not matched to a gene; V was cut back by 4 bases and J by 6 bases. The CDR3 region has the DNA TGCGCCAGCAGCCCAATAGCGGGAGTGGGCAATGAGCAGTTCTTC. Its protein is CASSPIAGVGNEQFF.

The chain uses TRBV5-1 and TRBJ2-7; D may be TRBD2 (8 bases). The CDR3 runs to 15 residues. Per the germline V gene, CDR1 is SGHRS and CDR2 is YFSETQ. The germline V and J ends were trimmed by 4 bases and 4 bases, with 18 bases remaining between them. CDR3 DNA sequence: TGCGCCAGCAGCCCGGGAGGGACAGTGTCTTACGAGCAGTACTTC. Its translation is CASSPGGTVSYEQYF.

The rearrangement uses TRBV21-1 and TRBJ2-7; the table's D call of TRBD1 was not tested on the DNA. TRBV21-1 is noted as a pseudogene. The CDR3 is made up of 17 amino acids. The CDR3 reads CASSKAPPGQGDHEQYF. CDR3 coding DNA: TGTGCCAGCAGCAAGGCTCCACCGGGACAGGGGGACCACGAGCAGTACTTC.

A remark on this clone: Other DNA sequences within the sample encode an identical CDR3. This chain connects TRBV20-1 to TRBJ2-5; no reliable D call. Germline assignment: CDR1 DFQATT and CDR2 SNEGSKA (reference sequence). The CDR3 extends over 11 amino acids. The germline V and J ends were trimmed by 3 bases and 4 bases, with 6 bases remaining between them. The CDR3 DNA follows: TGCAGTGCTAGGGCCCGAGAGACCCAGTACTTC. It specifies CSARARETQYF.

The chain links TRBV5-6 to TRBJ2-5; the match to TRBD2 covers 7 bases. The length of the CDR3 is 16 residues. The junction had 16 bases not matched to a gene; V was cut back by 6 bases and J by 5 bases. Germline V lookup: CDR1 SGHDT, CDR2 YYEEEE. CDR3 protein: CASTLFGGGPGETQYF. The CDR3 region has the DNA TGTGCCAGCACTCTCTTTGGGGGAGGGCCGGGGGAGACCCAGTACTTC. Full variable domain (missing parts from reference TRBV5-6 and TRBJ2-5): DAGVTQSPTHLIKTRGQQVTLRCSPKSGHDTVSWYQQALGQGPQFIFQYYEEEERQRGNFPDRFSGHQFPNYSSELNVNALLLGDSALYLCASTLFGGGPGETQYFGPGTRLLVL.

The rearrangement links TRBV18 to TRBJ1-2; tentatively, D is TRBD1 (6 bases). This CDR3 is built from 14 residues. V shed 5 bases and J shed 4 bases, with 14 bases lying between them. Germline values: CDR1 KGHSH, CDR2 LQKENI. The CDR3 nucleotides read TGTGCCAGCTCAGGCCGGGACACACTCTATGGCTACACCTTC. Protein: CASSGRDTLYGYTF.

This rearrangement joins TRBV7-9 to TRBJ2-3, with D perhaps matching TRBD1 (6 bases). With 5 bases removed from V and 5 bases from J, the gap between germline ends came to 14 bases. The CDR3 runs 14 residues. CDR1 and CDR2 (germline): SEHNR, FQNEAQ (reference sequence). In DNA form, the CDR3 reads TGTGCCAGCAGCCGAAAGGGACAATTAGATACGCAGTATTTT. Protein: CASSRKGQLDTQYF.